Below are 14 T cell receptor beta chains sequenced from a single sample in a study of shared clonotypes between healthy human individuals. The table came from immunoSEQ multiplex PCR; TCRdb's copy has only in-frame clones and leaves some out. The sample consists of under 2,500,000 clones, approximately 96% of them appearing once. Input material: naive CD4+ T cells sorted from blood. As for subset: CD45RA+ positively selected. The receptors were gathered from a man aged 18 to 30 in good health.

V gene TRBV7-2 combines with J gene TRBJ2-1; D may be TRBD1 (6 bases). The CDR3 is made up of 16 amino acids. Trimming cost V 0 bases and J 2 bases, with 11 bases left between them. Germline V gene data show CDR1 as SGHTA and CDR2 as FQGNSA. CDR3 bases: TGTGCCAGCAGCTTAGCCAGGGGAGTCACCTACAATGAGCAGTTCTTC. It codes for CASSLARGVTYNEQFF.

This chain uses TRBV28 with TRBJ2-1, with 12 bases lining up with TRBD2. The CDR3 is 16 residues long. The trim removed 4 bases at V and 7 bases at J, leaving 8 bases unmatched. Germline assignment: CDR1 MDHEN and CDR2 SYDVKM. CDR3 coding DNA: TGTGCCAGCAGTTCTCCTCTAGCGGGGGGGTATAATGAGCAGTTCTTC. The encoded protein is CASSSPLAGGYNEQFF.

Turning to this clone: This CDR3 is also generated by other DNA sequences in the sample. V usage is TRBV28 and J usage is TRBJ2-7; D is uncertain. CDR1 MDHEN and CDR2 SYDVKM come from the germline V gene. The CDR3 is 12 amino acids. V gave up 1 base and J gave up 2 bases, with 3 bases separating them. This CDR3 reads CASSLSAYEQYF. CDR3 in DNA: TGTGCCAGCAGTTTATCTGCCTACGAGCAGTACTTC.

The chain has TRBV4-1 and TRBJ1-2, with TRBD1 as a possible D gene (6 bases). V was shortened by 0 bases and J by 7 bases, with 21 bases between the two germline ends. Germline CDR1 is MGHRA and CDR2 is YSYEKL. The length of the CDR3 is 17 residues. CDR3 sequence: CASSQDADPTQGSGYTF. CDR3 in DNA: TGCGCCAGCAGCCAAGACGCCGACCCCACACAGGGCTCTGGCTACACCTTC.

This chain uses TRBV30 with TRBJ1-3; D perhaps matches TRBD1 (6 bases). The germline gives CDR1 GTSNPN, CDR2 SVGIG (reference sequence). The CDR3 has 18 amino acids. The V gene lost 1 base and the J gene lost 0 bases, with 19 bases spanning the gap. Written as DNA, the CDR3 is TGTGCCTGGAGTGCAGACAGGACAGCCGGAGGCTCTGGAAACACCATATATTTT. This codes for CAWSADRTAGGSGNTIYF. Combining the CDR3 with reference TRBV30 and TRBJ1-3 gives the whole variable domain SQTIHQWPATLVQPVGSPLSLECTVEGTSNPNLYWYRQAAGRGLQLLFYSVGIGQISSEVPQNLSASRPQDRQFILSSKKLLLSDSGFYLCAWSADRTAGGSGNTIYFGEGSWLTVV.

The genes are TRBV21-1 and TRBJ1-1; the table's TRBD1 call for D was not verified on the DNA. TRBV21-1 is annotated as a pseudogene. The CDR3 covers 14 residues. CDR3 sequence (DNA): TGTGCCAGCAGCCCAGGGGGCGGAGACACTGAAGCTTTCTTT. This translates into CASSPGGGDTEAFF.

The CDR3 region is CASTTGNTIYF. DNA for the CDR3: TGTGCCAGTACCACGGGAAACACCATATATTTT. The chain joins TRBV19 to TRBJ1-3; D unclear. V was pared by 7 bases and J by 4 bases, with 5 bases between. The CDR3 sequence is 11 residues long. Germline assignment: CDR1 LNHDA and CDR2 SQIVND (reference sequence).

The chain links TRBV6-4 to TRBJ2-7, with 7 bases aligning to TRBD2. The V gene end was trimmed by 3 bases and the J gene end by 4 bases; junction bases not matched to a gene: 6. The germline V gene has CDR1 MRHNA and CDR2 SNTAGT. This CDR3 contains 14 residues. The CDR3 nucleotides read TGTGCCAGCAGTGAAGCGGGATGGGGTTACGAGCAGTACTTC. Translating gives CASSEAGWGYEQYF.

The chain is built from TRBV2 and TRBJ1-4; 7 nucleotides line up with TRBD1. Germline CDR1 and CDR2: SNHLY and FYNNEI. V was pared by 6 bases and J by 8 bases, with 6 bases of the junction left unmatched. The CDR3 has 13 amino acids. The CDR3 loop is CASSPGQVEKLFF. The CDR3 region has the DNA TGTGCCAGCAGCCCCGGACAGGTAGAAAAACTGTTTTTT.

The chain links TRBV29-1 to TRBJ2-2; possibly TRBD1 for D (6 bases). The CDR3 has 15 amino acids. Germline CDR1 and CDR2: SQVTM and ANQGSEA. Deletions cut 3 bases from V and 4 bases from J, with 15 bases between. For the CDR3, the DNA is TGCAGCGTTGAGGCCTCAGGGGTTGGCACCGGGGAGCTGTTTTTT. It codes for CSVEASGVGTGELFF.

On this clone: The sample contains more than one DNA sequence encoding this CDR3. This chain joins TRBV10-3 and TRBJ1-1; TRBD1 agrees at 9 bases. CDR3 length equals 14 residues. V lost 5 bases and J lost 1; bases outside the gene matches: 2. Germline V CDR1 and CDR2: ENHRY, SYGVKD. CDR3 region: CAISLTGGNTEAFF. The CDR3 DNA sequence: TGTGCCATCAGTCTGACAGGGGGGAACACTGAAGCTTTCTTT.

About this clone itself: Other nucleotide sequences in the sample specify the same CDR3. The chain has TRBV10-3 and TRBJ1-5, with D perhaps TRBD1 (6 bases). The CDR3 covers 13 residues. Trimming took off 6 bases at V and 4 bases at J, with 10 bases between the two ends. Germline CDR1 ENHRY, CDR2 SYGVKD. The CDR3 DNA follows: TGTGCCATCAGCGAGGGGGGGAATCAGCCCCAGCATTTT. It translates to CAISEGGNQPQHF.

This chain connects TRBV2 to TRBJ2-2; 14 bases are a match to TRBD2. Germline CDR1 SNHLY, CDR2 FYNNEI. CDR3 size: 16 residues. The junction had 4 bases not matched to a gene; V was cut back by 6 bases and J by 4 bases. The CDR3 is CASSRGTSGGTGELFF. CDR3 sequence (DNA): TGTGCCAGCAGCCGGGGGACTAGCGGGGGCACCGGGGAGCTGTTTTTT.

This chain connects TRBV6-1 to TRBJ2-3, with D unresolved. V lost 0 bases and J 1 base, leaving 11 bases between the germline ends. Germline CDR1 MNHNS, CDR2 SASEGT. The CDR3 runs 16 residues. CDR3 protein: CASSEATVLRTDTQYF. The CDR3, as DNA: TGTGCCAGCAGTGAAGCCACGGTCCTCCGCACAGATACGCAGTATTTT.